Below, one T cell receptor (beta chain) is given with its context. The CDR3 runs 13 residues. Trimming shortened V by 5 bases and J by 4 bases, and 11 bases separated the two germline ends. CDR1 SGHTA and CDR2 FQGNSA come from the germline V gene. These data belong to a study of OX40 agonist ivuxolimab in advanced cancers. The data were produced by immunoSEQ multiplex PCR, yet TCRdb's version contains in-frame clones alone and is incomplete. The sample shows about 68,000 clones, 75% to 85% of them seen only once. The chain is built from TRBV7-2 and TRBJ1-2, with D unresolved. Specimen: CD4+ or CD8+ T cells sorted from blood, collected in a trial of the OX40 agonist ivuxolimab. The origin of this receptor is an adult with an advanced solid tumor such as melanoma, head and neck, liver or kidney cancer. The chain's CDR3 is CASSQRTAYGYTF. The DNA for the CDR3 is TGTGCCAGCAGCCAAAGGACGGCCTATGGCTACACCTTC.